The rows below give T cell receptor beta chains drawn from one sample of a study of cytomegalovirus exposure and HLA in healthy donors. The data were produced by immunoSEQ multiplex PCR, yet TCRdb's version contains in-frame clones alone and is incomplete. The sample lists 170,000 or so clones, 75% to 90% seen once, with 15% to 20% in the top ten. Sequenced: PBMCs. Receptor source: a man between 18 and 35 years old in good health and CMV-seropositive. The CDR3 runs from the conserved cysteine through the conserved F or W. The order of the fields is J gene, V gene, CDR3 length, CDR3 protein.

TRBJ2-1,TRBV30,13,CARRPDPYNEQFF
TRBJ2-7,TRBV5-4,16,CASSFRTSGTPYEQYF
TRBJ1-5,TRBV7-9,15,CASSPLGQGHQPQHF
TRBJ2-7,TRBV2,16,CASSRTVAGADYEQYF
TRBJ1-2,TRBV30,13,CAWSFVGGYGYTF
TRBJ1-2,TRBV7-9,15,CASSSNRGGYYGYTF
TRBJ1-5,TRBV6-1,16,CASSEAPGESNQPQHF
TRBJ2-1,TRBV5-1,15,CASSYGQGSINEQFF
TRBJ2-3,TRBV7-2,16,CASSLGFSGYTDTQYF
TRBJ1-6,TRBV28,17,CASSAPGGLSYNSPLHF
TRBJ2-5,TRBV28,17,CASSEPQAYGYQETQYF
TRBJ1-5,TRBV19,14,CASSTRDRDQPQHF
TRBJ2-7,TRBV6-1,14,CASTSRDRGSEQYF
TRBJ2-1,TRBV27,14,CASTTSGIYNEQFF
TRBJ2-1,TRBV28,15,CASNGAGLAFNEQFF
TRBJ1-2,TRBV28,12,CASRVGNYGYTF
TRBJ1-1,TRBV29-1,13,CSVVTGGTTEAFF
TRBJ2-5,TRBV27,14,CASSISIQGETQYF
TRBJ2-7,TRBV18,15,CASSPRGEGSYEQYF
TRBJ1-4,TRBV7-9,13,CASSPGQGRDLFF
TRBJ1-2,TRBV28,13,CASSLGTGYGYTF
TRBJ1-1,TRBV2,14,CASSEQWSRTEAFF
TRBJ2-5,TRBV21-1,12,CASSKAEETQYF
TRBJ1-2,TRBV29-1,17,CSVAGGASAAYTGGYTF
TRBJ2-7,TRBV18,14,CASSPGTVFYEQYF
TRBJ2-6,TRBV18,17,CASSPYGAGSGANVLTF
TRBJ2-3,TRBV7-6,13,CASSPGTDYTQYF
TRBJ2-7,TRBV6-1,11,CASSQGFEQYF